These T cell receptor beta chains were read from a single sample in a study of blood T cell repertoires in COVID-19. The data were produced by immunoSEQ multiplex PCR, yet TCRdb's version contains in-frame clones alone and is incomplete. This table holds around 140,000 clones, 77% found once. The sequenced sample was peripheral blood. Receptor source: a woman aged 50 to 60 with active or convalescent COVID-19. The CDR3 runs from the conserved cysteine through the conserved F or W. A D gene is named only where the DNA matches it firmly. The listing skips clone size in some rows; elsewhere it reads once, few, many or a size class.

v_gene	j_gene	d_gene	abundance	CDR3aa	CDR3nt
TRBV4-3	TRBJ1-4	TRBD1	-	CASSQIGQGNEKLFF	TGCGCCAGCAGCCAAATAGGACAGGGAAATGAAAAACTGTTTTTT
TRBV19	TRBJ1-2	TRBD1	few	CASSTGTGGDYGYTF	TGTGCCAGTAGTACCGGGACAGGCGGCGACTATGGCTACACCTTC
TRBV11-2	TRBJ2-3	TRBD1	-	CASSLEGGTADTQYF	TGTGCCAGCAGCTTAGAAGGGGGCACGGCAGATACGCAGTATTTT
TRBV11-2	TRBJ2-7	-	once	CASSLAGQYEQYF	TGTGCCAGCAGCTTAGCCGGACAGTACGAGCAGTACTTC
TRBV5-8	TRBJ2-1	-	-	CASSRGSIPNSYNEQFF	TGTGCCAGCAGCAGGGGCTCGATACCCAACTCCTACAATGAGCAGTTCTTC
TRBV3-1/TRBV3-2	TRBJ1-1	TRBD1	once	CASRADRGVKWYTEAFF	TGTGCCAGCAGGGCAGACAGGGGGGTAAAATGGTACACTGAAGCTTTCTTT
TRBV9	TRBJ1-3	TRBD1	-	CASSVTGTGATSSGNTIYF	TGTGCCAGCAGCGTAACCGGGACAGGGGCTACGAGCTCTGGAAACACCATATATTTT
TRBV6-2/TRBV6-3	TRBJ2-5	TRBD1	-	CASSDPTGGRQETQYF	TGTGCCAGCAGCGATCCGACAGGGGGGAGGCAAGAGACCCAGTACTTC
TRBV12-3/TRBV12-4	TRBJ2-1	TRBD2	few	CASNLRGEYEQFF	TGTGCCAGCAACCTCCGGGGGGAATATGAGCAGTTCTTC
TRBV24-1	TRBJ1-4	TRBD1	-	CATSDGGQGGEKLFF	TGTGCCACCAGTGACGGTGGACAGGGGGGTGAAAAACTGTTTTTT
TRBV6-5	TRBJ1-1	TRBD1	-	CASNPRPDRGAFF	TGTGCCAGCAACCCCAGGCCCGACAGGGGAGCTTTCTTT
TRBV6-5	TRBJ2-3	TRBD1	-	CASRGQGIGTDTQYF	TGTGCCAGCAGAGGACAGGGGATTGGCACAGATACGCAGTATTTT
TRBV3-1/TRBV3-2	TRBJ1-2	TRBD1	-	CASSHDTTGEHGYTF	TGTGCCAGCAGCCACGATACGACAGGGGAACATGGCTACACCTTC
TRBV19	TRBJ2-2	TRBD2	-	CASSTDRLADNTGELFF	TGTGCCAGTAGCACTGATAGACTAGCGGATAACACCGGGGAGCTGTTTTTT
TRBV3-1/TRBV3-2	TRBJ1-1	TRBD1	once	CASIPSDRAGRAFF	TGTGCCAGCATCCCATCGGACAGGGCCGGACGGGCTTTCTTT
TRBV12-3/TRBV12-4	TRBJ1-5	-	-	CAIGTTNQPQHF	TGTGCCATCGGGACTACCAATCAGCCCCAGCATTTT
TRBV6-5	TRBJ1-6	TRBD1	few	CASRRRTGDNSPLHF	TGTGCCAGCAGACGCAGGACAGGAGATAATTCACCCCTCCACTTT
TRBV20-1	TRBJ2-3	TRBD1	-	CSASKVAAGGTQYF	TGCAGTGCTAGTAAAGTGGCGGCAGGGGGTACGCAGTATTTT
TRBV7-9	TRBJ1-2	TRBD1	few	CASSLAGTGNYGYTF	TGTGCCAGCAGCTTAGCTGGGACAGGCAACTATGGCTACACCTTC
TRBV4-2	TRBJ2-5	-	-	CASSQEGARQETQYF	TGTGCCAGCAGCCAAGAGGGGGCCCGACAAGAGACCCAGTACTTC
TRBV29-1	TRBJ1-4	-	-	CSVVAAATNEKLFF	TGCAGCGTTGTGGCCGCGGCAACTAATGAAAAACTGTTTTTT
TRBV7-3	TRBJ2-1	-	-	CASSLFSRETGNEQFF	TGTGCCAGCAGCTTATTTAGCCGGGAGACGGGAAATGAGCAGTTCTTC
TRBV7-9	TRBJ1-2	-	-	CASRKQGNYGYTF	TGTGCCAGCAGAAAACAGGGCAACTATGGCTACACCTTC
TRBV6-5	TRBJ2-2	TRBD1	few	CASSYTQGARAGELFF	TGTGCCAGCAGTTACACACAGGGGGCCCGGGCCGGGGAGCTGTTTTTT
TRBV5-5	TRBJ1-2	-	few	CASSLVPESYGYTF	TGTGCCAGCAGCTTGGTCCCAGAATCCTATGGCTACACCTTC
TRBV6-5	TRBJ2-1	TRBD2	-	CASSSRLAGGHEQFF	TGTGCCAGCAGTTCAAGACTAGCGGGGGGCCATGAGCAGTTCTTC
TRBV4-2	TRBJ1-2	-	-	CASSQAFWAGSNGYTF	TGTGCCAGCAGCCAAGCCTTCTGGGCAGGGTCTAATGGCTACACCTTC
TRBV29-1	TRBJ1-2	TRBD1	-	CSVEETGLGGYTF	TGCAGCGTTGAAGAGACAGGGCTGGGTGGCTACACCTTC
TRBV25-1	TRBJ1-1	-	-	CASSLQGRDTEAFF	TGTGCCAGCAGCCTGCAGGGAAGGGACACTGAAGCTTTCTTT